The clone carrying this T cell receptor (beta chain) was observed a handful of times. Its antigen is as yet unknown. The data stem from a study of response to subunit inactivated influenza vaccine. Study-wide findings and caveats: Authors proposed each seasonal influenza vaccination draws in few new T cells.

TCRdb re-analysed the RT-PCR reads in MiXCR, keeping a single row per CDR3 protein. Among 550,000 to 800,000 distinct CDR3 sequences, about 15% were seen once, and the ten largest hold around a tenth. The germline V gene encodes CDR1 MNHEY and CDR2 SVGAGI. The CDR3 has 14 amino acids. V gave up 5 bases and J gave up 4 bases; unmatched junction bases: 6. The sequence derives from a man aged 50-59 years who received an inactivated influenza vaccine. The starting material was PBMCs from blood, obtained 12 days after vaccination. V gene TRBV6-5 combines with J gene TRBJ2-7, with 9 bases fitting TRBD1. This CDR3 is CASSHEGQGYEQYF. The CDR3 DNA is TGTGCCAGCAGTCACGAAGGACAGGGGTACGAGCAGTACTTC.